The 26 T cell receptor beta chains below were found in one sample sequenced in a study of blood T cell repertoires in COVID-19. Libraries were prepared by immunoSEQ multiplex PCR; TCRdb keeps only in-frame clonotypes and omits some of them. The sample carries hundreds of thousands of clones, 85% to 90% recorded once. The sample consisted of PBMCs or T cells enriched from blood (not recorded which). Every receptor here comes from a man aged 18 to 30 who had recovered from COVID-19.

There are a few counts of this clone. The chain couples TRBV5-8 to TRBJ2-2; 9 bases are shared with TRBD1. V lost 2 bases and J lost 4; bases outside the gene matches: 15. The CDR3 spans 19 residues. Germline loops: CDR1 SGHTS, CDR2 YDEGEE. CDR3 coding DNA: TGTGCCAGCAGCTTCGGTATCACAACGGGACAGGGTGGCACCGGGGAGCTGTTTTTT. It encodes CASSFGITTGQGGTGELFF.

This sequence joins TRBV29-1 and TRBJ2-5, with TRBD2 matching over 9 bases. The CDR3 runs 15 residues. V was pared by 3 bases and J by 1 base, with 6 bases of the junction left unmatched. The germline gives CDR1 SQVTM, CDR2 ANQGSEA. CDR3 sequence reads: CSVDGSGGIQETQYF. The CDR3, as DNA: TGCAGCGTTGATGGTAGCGGGGGCATCCAAGAGACCCAGTACTTC.

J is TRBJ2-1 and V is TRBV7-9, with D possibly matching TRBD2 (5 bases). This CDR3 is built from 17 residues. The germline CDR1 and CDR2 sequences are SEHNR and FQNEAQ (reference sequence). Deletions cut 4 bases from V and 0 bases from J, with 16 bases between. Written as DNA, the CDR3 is TGTGCCAGCAGCTCCACTCAAGCGGAAAGCTCCTACAATGAGCAGTTCTTC. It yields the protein CASSSTQAESSYNEQFF.

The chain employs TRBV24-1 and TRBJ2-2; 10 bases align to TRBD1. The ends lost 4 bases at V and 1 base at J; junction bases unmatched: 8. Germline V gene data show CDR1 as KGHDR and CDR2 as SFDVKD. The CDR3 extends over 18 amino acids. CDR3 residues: CATSDSGTGARNTGELFF. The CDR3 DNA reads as TGTGCCACCAGTGACTCCGGGACAGGGGCTAGGAACACCGGGGAGCTGTTTTTT.

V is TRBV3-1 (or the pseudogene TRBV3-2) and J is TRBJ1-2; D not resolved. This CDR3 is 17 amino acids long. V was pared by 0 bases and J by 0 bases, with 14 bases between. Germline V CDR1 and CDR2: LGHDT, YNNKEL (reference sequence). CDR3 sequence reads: CASSQDPGTLANYGYTF. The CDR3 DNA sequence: TGTGCCAGCAGCCAAGACCCAGGTACCTTAGCTAACTATGGCTACACCTTC.

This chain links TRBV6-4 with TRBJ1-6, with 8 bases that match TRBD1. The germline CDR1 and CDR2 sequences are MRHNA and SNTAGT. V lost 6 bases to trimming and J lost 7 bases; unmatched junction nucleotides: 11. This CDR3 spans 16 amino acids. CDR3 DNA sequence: TGTGCCAGCAGGCGACAACAGGGGGAGTGGAATTCACCCCTCCACTTT. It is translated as CASRRQQGEWNSPLHF.

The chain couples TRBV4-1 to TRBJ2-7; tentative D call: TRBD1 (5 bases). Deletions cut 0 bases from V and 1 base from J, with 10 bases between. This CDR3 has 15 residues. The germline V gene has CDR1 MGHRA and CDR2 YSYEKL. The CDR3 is CASSQEGLESYEQYF. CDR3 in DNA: TGCGCCAGCAGCCAAGAGGGGCTAGAGTCCTACGAGCAGTACTTC.

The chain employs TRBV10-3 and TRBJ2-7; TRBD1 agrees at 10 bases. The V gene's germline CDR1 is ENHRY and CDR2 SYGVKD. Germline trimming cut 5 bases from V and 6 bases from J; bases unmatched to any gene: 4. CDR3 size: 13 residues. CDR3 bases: TGTGCCATCAGTCGACAGGGGGCCAGCGAGCAGTACTTC. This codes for CAISRQGASEQYF.

CDR3 DNA sequence: TGTGCCAGCAGCGCCAACCTCGGGACAGGGATCCCCAATGAGCAGTTCTTC. Protein sequence: CASSANLGTGIPNEQFF. The chain employs TRBV9 and TRBJ2-1, with 9 bases identical to TRBD1. This CDR3 comprises 17 residues. Germline values: CDR1 SGDLS, CDR2 YYNGEE. The ends lost 3 bases at V and 6 bases at J; junction bases unmatched: 13.

The CDR3 region has the DNA TGTGCCAGCAGTTACGCGGGACAGGCATTACACGAGCAGTACTTC. Translation gives CASSYAGQALHEQYF. This chain uses TRBV6-5 with TRBJ2-7; 8 bases agree with TRBD1. V trimming: 2 bases; J trimming: 5 bases; junction bases outside the gene matches: 8. This CDR3 is 15 amino acids long. Germline lookup yields CDR1 MNHEY and CDR2 SVGAGI.

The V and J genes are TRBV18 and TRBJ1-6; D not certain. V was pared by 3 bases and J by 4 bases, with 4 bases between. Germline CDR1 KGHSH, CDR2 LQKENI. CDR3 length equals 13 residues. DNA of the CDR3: TGTGCCAGCTCACCGTCTTATAATTCACCCCTCCACTTT. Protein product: CASSPSYNSPLHF.

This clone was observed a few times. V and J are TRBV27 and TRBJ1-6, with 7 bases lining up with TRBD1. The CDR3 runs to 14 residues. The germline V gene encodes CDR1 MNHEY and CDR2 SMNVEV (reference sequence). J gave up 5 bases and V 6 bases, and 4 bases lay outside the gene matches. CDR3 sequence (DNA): TGTGCCAGCAGCTACAGGGGTGATAATTCACCCCTCCACTTT. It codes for CASSYRGDNSPLHF.

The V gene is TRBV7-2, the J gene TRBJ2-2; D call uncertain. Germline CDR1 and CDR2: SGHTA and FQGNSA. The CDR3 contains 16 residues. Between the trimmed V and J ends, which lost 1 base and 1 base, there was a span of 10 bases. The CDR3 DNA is TGTGCCAGCAGCTTAGGGCCAGGCCGGAACACCGGGGAGCTGTTTTTT. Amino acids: CASSLGPGRNTGELFF.

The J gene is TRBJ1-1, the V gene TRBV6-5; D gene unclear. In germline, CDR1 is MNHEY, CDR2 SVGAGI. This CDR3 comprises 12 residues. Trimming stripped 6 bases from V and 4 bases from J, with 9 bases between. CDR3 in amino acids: CASSSIGTEAFF. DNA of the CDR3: TGTGCCAGCAGCTCCATCGGCACTGAAGCTTTCTTT.

Here the CDR3 DNA reads TGTGCCAGCTCTGACCGGGACAACAGCAATCAGCCCCAGCATTTT. It translates to CASSDRDNSNQPQHF. This sequence joins TRBV6-6 and TRBJ1-5; TRBD1 might be the D (6 bases). V was pared by 8 bases and J by 1 base, with 15 bases between. CDR1 and CDR2 (germline): MNHNY, SVGAGI (reference sequence). The CDR3 totals 15 residues.

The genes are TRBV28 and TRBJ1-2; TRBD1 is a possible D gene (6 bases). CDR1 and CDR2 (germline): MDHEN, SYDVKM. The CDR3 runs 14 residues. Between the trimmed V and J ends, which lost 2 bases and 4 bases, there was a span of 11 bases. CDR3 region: CASSLGGSSYGYTF. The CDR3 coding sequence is TGTGCCAGCAGTTTAGGGGGCTCGTCCTATGGCTACACCTTC.

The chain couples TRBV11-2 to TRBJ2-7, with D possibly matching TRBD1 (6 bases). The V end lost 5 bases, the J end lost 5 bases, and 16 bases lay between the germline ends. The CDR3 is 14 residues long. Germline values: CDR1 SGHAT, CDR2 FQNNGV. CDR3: CASSPRASGDEQYF. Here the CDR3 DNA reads TGTGCCAGCAGCCCCCGGGCCTCAGGGGACGAGCAGTACTTC.

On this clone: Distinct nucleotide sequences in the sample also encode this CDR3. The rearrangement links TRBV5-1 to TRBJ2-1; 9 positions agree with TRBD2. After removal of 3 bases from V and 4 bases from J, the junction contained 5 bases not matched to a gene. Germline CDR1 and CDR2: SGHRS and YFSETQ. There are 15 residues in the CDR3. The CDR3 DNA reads TGCGCCAGCAGCTCCGGGACTAGCAGTTACAATGAGCAGTTCTTC. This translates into CASSSGTSSYNEQFF.

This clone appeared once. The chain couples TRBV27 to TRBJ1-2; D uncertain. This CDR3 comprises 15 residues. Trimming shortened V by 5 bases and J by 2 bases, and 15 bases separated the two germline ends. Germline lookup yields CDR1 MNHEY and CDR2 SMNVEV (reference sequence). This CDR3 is CASSPTLGGNYGYTF. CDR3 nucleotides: TGTGCCAGCAGTCCTACACTGGGAGGGAACTATGGCTACACCTTC.

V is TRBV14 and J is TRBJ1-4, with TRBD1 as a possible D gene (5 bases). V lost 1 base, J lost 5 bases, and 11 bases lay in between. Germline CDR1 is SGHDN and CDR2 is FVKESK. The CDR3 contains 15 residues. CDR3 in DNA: TGTGCCAGCAGCCAAGTGGGTCGGGGGAATGAAAAACTGTTTTTT. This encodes CASSQVGRGNEKLFF.

CDR3 nucleotides: TGTGCCAGCAGCCAAACGACTAGCGGCAAAGAGACCCAGTACTTC. This sequence encodes CASSQTTSGKETQYF. V gene TRBV5-5 combines with J gene TRBJ2-5; TRBD2 matches at 9 bases. Per germline, CDR1 SGHKS and CDR2 YYEKEE (reference sequence). Trimming at V came to 4 bases and at J to 3 bases, leaving 7 bases not matched to a gene. This CDR3 is 15 amino acids long.

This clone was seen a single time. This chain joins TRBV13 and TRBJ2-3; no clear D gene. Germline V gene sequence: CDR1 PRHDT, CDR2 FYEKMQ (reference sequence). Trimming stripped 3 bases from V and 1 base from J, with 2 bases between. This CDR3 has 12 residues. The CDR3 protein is CASSFGTDTQYF. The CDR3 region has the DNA TGTGCCAGCAGCTTCGGCACAGATACGCAGTATTTT.

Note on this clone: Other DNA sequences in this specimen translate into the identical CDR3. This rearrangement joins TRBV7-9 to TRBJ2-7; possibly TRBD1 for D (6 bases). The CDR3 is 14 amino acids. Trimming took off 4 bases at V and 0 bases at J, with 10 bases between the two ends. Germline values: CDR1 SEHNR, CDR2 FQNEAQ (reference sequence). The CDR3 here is CASSSDRSSYEQYF. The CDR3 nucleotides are TGTGCCAGCAGCTCGGACAGAAGCTCCTACGAGCAGTACTTC. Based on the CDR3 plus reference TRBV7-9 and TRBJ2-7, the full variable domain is DTGVSQNPRHKITKRGQNVTFRCDPISEHNRLYWYRQTLGQGPEFLTYFQNEAQLEKSRLLSDRFSAERPKGSFSTLEIQRTEQGDSAMYLCASSSDRSSYEQYFGPGTRLTVT.

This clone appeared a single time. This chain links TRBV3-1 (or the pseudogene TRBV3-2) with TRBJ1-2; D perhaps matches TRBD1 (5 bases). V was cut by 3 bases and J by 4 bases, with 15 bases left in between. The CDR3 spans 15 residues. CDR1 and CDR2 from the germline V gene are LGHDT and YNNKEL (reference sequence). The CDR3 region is CASSHSAGSAYGYTF. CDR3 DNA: TGTGCCAGCAGCCACTCCGCAGGGTCGGCCTATGGCTACACCTTC.

The chain's CDR3 is CASCNRDTGDNSPLHF. CDR3 coding DNA: TGCGCCAGCTGCAACAGGGACACTGGAGATAATTCACCCCTCCACTTT. This chain connects TRBV5-1 to TRBJ1-6, with a possible D match to TRBD1 (6 bases). The CDR3 runs 16 residues. Between the trimmed V and J ends, which lost 7 bases and 5 bases, there was a span of 19 bases. The germline V gene encodes CDR1 SGHRS and CDR2 YFSETQ.

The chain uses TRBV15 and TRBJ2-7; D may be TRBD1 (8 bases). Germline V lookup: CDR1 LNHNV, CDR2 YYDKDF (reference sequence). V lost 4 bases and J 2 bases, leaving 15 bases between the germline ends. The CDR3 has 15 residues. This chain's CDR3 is CATSKTGGETYEQYF. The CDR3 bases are TGTGCCACCAGCAAAACAGGGGGGGAGACCTACGAGCAGTACTTC.